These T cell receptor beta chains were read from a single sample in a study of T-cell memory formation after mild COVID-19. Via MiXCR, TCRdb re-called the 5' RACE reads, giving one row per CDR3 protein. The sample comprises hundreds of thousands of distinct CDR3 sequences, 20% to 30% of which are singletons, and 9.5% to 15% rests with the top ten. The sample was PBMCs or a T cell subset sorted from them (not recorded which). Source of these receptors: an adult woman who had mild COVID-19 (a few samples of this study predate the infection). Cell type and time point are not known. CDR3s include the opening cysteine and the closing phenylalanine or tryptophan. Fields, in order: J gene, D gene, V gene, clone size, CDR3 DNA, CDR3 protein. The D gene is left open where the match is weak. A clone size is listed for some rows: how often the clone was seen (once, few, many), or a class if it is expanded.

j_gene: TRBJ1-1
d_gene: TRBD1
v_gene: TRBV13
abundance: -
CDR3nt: TGTGCCAGCAGCTATGGGACAGGATCTAATGAAGCTTTCTTT
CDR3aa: CASSYGTGSNEAFF

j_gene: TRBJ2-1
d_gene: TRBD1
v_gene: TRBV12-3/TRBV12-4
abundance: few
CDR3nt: TGTGCCAGCAGTTTTGTTTTGGGACAGGGGGCCAACAATGAGCAGTTCTTC
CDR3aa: CASSFVLGQGANNEQFF

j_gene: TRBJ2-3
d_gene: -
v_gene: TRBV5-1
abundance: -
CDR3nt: TGCGCCAGCAGCCAACTACGGAGCACAGATACGCAGTATTTT
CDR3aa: CASSQLRSTDTQYF

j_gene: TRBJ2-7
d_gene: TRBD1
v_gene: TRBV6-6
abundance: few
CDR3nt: TGTGCCAGCAGTCCAGGCGGACAGGGGGCTACAGACGAGCAGTACTTC
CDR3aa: CASSPGGQGATDEQYF

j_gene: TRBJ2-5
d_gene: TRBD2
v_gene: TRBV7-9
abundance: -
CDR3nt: TGTGCCAGCAGCTTAGGGGGGACTAGTTTTCGCGAGACCCAGTACTTC
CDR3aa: CASSLGGTSFRETQYF

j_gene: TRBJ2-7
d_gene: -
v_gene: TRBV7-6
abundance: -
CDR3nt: TGTGCCAGCAGCTTAGCCGCGGGGTACGAGCAGTACTTC
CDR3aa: CASSLAAGYEQYF

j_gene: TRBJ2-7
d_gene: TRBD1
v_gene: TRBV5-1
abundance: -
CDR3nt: TGCGCCAGCAGCTACCAAGGGACAGGGGGTAACTACGAGCAGTACTTC
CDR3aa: CASSYQGTGGNYEQYF

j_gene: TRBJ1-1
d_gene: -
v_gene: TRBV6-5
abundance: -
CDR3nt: TGTGCCAGCAGTTACGGAAGAATGAGGGATGAAGCTTTCTTT
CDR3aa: CASSYGRMRDEAFF

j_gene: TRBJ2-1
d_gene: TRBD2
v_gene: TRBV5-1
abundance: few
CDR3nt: TGCGCCAGCAGCTGTAGACTAGCGTGCCTCTCCTACAATGAGCAGTTCTTC
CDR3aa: CASSCRLACLSYNEQFF

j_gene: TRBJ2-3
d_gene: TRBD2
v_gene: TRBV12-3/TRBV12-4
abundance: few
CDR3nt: TGTGCCAGCAGTTATAGCGGGGGACCCACAGATACGCAGTATTTT
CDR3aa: CASSYSGGPTDTQYF

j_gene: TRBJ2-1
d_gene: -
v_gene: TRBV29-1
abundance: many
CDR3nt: TGCAGCGTAGACGGAGCGGACATACGGAATGAGCAGTTCTTC
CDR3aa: CSVDGADIRNEQFF

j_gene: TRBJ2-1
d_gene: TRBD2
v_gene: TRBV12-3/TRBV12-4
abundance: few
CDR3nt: TGTGCCAGCACCCCCCTAACTAGCGGGGTTCGCTCGGGGCAGTTCTTC
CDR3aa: CASTPLTSGVRSGQFF

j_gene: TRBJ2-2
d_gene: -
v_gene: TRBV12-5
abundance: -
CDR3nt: TGTGCTAGTGGTTTAAGCGGAGGCACCGGGGAGCTGTTTTTT
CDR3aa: CASGLSGGTGELFF

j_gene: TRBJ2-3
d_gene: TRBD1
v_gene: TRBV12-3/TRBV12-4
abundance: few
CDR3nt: TGTGCCAGCAGTTTATATGGGCTGACAGGGTTGGATACGCAGTATTTT
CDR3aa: CASSLYGLTGLDTQYF

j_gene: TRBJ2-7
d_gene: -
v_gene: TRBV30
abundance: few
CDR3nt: TGTGCCTGGACCAATGGAGGCGAGCAGTACTTC
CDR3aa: CAWTNGGEQYF

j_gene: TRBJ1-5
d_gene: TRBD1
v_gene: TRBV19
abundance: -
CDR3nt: TGTGCCAGTAGTATCCGGGGGACAGGGGGCAATCAGCCCCAGCATTTT
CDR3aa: CASSIRGTGGNQPQHF

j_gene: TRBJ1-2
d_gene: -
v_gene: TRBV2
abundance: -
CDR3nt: TGTGCCAGGGGGGCCGAGCTGGGCCCTAACTATGGCTACACCTTC
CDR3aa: CARGAELGPNYGYTF

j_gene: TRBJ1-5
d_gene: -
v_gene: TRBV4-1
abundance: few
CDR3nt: TGCGCCAGCAGCCCGGGGGCCGGGGGCAATCAGCCCCAGCATTTT
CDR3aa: CASSPGAGGNQPQHF

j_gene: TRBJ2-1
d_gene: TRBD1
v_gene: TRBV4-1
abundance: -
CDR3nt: TGCGCCAGTGAAGACATAAGGGGTGCAGGGGGATTCTCCTACAATGAGCAGTTCTTC
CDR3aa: CASEDIRGAGGFSYNEQFF

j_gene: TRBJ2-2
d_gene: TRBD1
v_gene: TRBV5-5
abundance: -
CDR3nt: TGTGCCAGCAGCCGGGGACAGGGTAGCACCGGGGAGCTGTTTTTT
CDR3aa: CASSRGQGSTGELFF

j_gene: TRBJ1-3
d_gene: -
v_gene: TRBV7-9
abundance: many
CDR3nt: TGTGCCAGCAGCTTATCTTCTGGAAACACCATATATTTT
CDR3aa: CASSLSSGNTIYF

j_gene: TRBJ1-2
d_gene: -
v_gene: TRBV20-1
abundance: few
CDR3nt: TGCAGTGCCCCGGTCGGAGGGGTGGATGGCTACACCTTC
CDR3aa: CSAPVGGVDGYTF

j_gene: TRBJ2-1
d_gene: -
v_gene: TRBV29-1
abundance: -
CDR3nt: TGCAGCGTTGTTGGGGGCCCCTACTCCTACAATGAGCAGTTCTTC
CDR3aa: CSVVGGPYSYNEQFF

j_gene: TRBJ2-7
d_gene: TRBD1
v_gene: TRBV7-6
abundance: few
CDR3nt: TGTGCCAGCAGCCAGGGGTGGAGACAGGGGGTCTACGAGCAGTACTTC
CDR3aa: CASSQGWRQGVYEQYF

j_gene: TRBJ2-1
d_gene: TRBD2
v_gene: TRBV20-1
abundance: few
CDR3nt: TGCAGTGCTAGCCGGACTAGGGTGTTCAATGAGCAGTTCTTC
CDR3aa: CSASRTRVFNEQFF

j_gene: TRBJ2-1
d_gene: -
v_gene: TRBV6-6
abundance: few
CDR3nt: TGTGCCAGCAGTTACACCTCCGGGACGAGCGGCAATGAGCAGTTCTTC
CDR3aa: CASSYTSGTSGNEQFF

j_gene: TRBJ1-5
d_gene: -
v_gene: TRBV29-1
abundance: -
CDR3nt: TGCAGCGACCGGACCTACGGGCCATCCCAGGGGCAGCCCCAGCATTTT
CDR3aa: CSDRTYGPSQGQPQHF

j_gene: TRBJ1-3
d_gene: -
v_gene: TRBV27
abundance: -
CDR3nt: TGTGCCAGCAGGCCAGAGACTACTGGAAACACCATATATTTT
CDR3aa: CASRPETTGNTIYF

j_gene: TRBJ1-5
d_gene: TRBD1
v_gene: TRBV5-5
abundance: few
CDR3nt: TGTGCCAGCAGCTTTCCAGGGGGAGGTCAGCCCCAGCATTTT
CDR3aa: CASSFPGGGQPQHF

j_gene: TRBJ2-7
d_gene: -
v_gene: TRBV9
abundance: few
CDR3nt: TGTGCCAGCAGCCCTTCTAGCGACTCCTACGAGCAGTACTTC
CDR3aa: CASSPSSDSYEQYF

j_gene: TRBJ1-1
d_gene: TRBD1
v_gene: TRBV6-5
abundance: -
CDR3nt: TGTGCCAGCATCAACACAGGGGCGGCTTTCTTT
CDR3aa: CASINTGAAFF

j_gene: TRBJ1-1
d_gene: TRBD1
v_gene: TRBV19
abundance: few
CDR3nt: TGTGCCAGCAACGACAGGGAGGACACTGAAGCTTTCTTT
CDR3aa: CASNDREDTEAFF

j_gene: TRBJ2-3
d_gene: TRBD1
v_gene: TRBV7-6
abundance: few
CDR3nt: TGTGCCAGCAGCCAATCCCATCAGGGGGCTCGTAATACGCAGTATTTT
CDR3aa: CASSQSHQGARNTQYF

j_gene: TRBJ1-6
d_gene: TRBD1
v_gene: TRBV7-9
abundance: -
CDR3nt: TGTGCCAGCAGCGCCCTGAATGACAGGGGCTCACCCCTCCACTTT
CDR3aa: CASSALNDRGSPLHF

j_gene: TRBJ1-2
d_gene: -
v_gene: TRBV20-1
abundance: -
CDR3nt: TGCAGTGCTAGAGATGGGGGGGCCGGTAACTATGGCTACACCTTC
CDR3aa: CSARDGGAGNYGYTF

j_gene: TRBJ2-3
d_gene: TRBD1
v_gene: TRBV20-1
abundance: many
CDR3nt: TGCAGTGCTAGAGATGGACAGGGGGCAGATACGCAGTATTTT
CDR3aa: CSARDGQGADTQYF

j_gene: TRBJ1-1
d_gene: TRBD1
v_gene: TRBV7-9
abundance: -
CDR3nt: TGTGCCAGCAGCTTAGTGCGGACAGGGTACACTGAAGCTTTCTTT
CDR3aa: CASSLVRTGYTEAFF

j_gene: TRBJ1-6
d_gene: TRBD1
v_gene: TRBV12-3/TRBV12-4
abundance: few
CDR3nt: TGTGCCAGCAGTTTTCCCTCGACAGGGGAGGATTCACCCCTCCACTTT
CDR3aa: CASSFPSTGEDSPLHF

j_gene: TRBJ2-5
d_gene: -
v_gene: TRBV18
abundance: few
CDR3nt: TGTGCCAGCTCACCGCAGATAGGGGGGAACCAAGAGACCCAGTACTTC
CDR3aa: CASSPQIGGNQETQYF

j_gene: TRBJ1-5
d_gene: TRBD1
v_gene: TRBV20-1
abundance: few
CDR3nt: TGCAGTGCTAAGATTCAGGGCAGGGGGGATCAGCCCCAGCATTTT
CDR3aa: CSAKIQGRGDQPQHF

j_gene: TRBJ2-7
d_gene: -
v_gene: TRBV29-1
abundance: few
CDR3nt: TGCAGCGTTTTACTGGGGCAGCAGTACTTC
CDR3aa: CSVLLGQQYF

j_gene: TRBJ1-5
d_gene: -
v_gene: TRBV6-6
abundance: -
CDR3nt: TGTGCCAGCAGTGATGATAGCAATCAGCCCCAGCATTTT
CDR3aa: CASSDDSNQPQHF

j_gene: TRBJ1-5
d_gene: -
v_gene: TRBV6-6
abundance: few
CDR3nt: TGTGCCAGCAGTTACGAGGGGTTCGATCAGCCCCAGCATTTT
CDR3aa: CASSYEGFDQPQHF

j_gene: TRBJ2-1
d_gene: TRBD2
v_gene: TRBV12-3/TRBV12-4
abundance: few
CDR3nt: TGTGCCAGCAGTTTCGCCGGACTAGCGGGATACAATGAGCAGTTCTTC
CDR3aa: CASSFAGLAGYNEQFF

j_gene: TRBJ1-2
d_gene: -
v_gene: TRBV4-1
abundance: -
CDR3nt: TGCGCCAGCAGCCAAGATGTCAGGGTTCGGTATGGCTACACCTTC
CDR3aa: CASSQDVRVRYGYTF

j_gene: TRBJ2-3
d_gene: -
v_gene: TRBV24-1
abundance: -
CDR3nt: TGTGCCACCAGTGCTACAGATACGCAGTATTTT
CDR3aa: CATSATDTQYF

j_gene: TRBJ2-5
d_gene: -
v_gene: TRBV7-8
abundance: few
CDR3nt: TGTGCCAGCAGCTGGCTGGACTCGACGACCCAGTACTTC
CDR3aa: CASSWLDSTTQYF

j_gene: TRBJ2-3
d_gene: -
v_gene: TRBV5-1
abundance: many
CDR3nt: TGCGCCAGCAGCTCATGGGGAGCAGATACGCAGTATTTT
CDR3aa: CASSSWGADTQYF

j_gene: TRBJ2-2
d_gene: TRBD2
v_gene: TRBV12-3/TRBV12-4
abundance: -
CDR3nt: TGTGCCAGCAGTTTTCTAGCGGGGGGGACTAACACCGGGGAGCTGTTTTTT
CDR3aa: CASSFLAGGTNTGELFF

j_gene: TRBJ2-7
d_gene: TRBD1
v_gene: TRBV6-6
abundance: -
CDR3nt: TGTGCCAGCAGTTACACCCCGGGACAGGGTAATTACGAGCAGTACTTC
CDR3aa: CASSYTPGQGNYEQYF

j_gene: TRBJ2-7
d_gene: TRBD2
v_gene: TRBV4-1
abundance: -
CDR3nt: TGCGCCAGCAGCCAAGCCCCCTTTGGCGGGAGGCCCTACGAGCAGTACTTC
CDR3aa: CASSQAPFGGRPYEQYF

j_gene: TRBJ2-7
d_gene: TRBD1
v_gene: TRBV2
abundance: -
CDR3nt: TGTGCCAGCCTCACAGGGACCGGGACAGGGTTCCGCGAGCAGTACTTC
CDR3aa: CASLTGTGTGFREQYF

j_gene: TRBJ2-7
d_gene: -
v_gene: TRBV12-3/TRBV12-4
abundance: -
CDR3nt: TGTGCCAGCAGTTTCGCTAGTTCCTACGAGCAGTACTTC
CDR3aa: CASSFASSYEQYF